The present T cell receptor beta chain was sequenced within a study of response to subunit inactivated influenza vaccine. Trimming took 4 bases from V and 4 from J, leaving 13 bases between them. The CDR3 sequence is 13 residues long. Germline V CDR1 and CDR2: DFQATT, SNEGSKA (reference sequence). One entry per CDR3 protein results from TCRdb running MiXCR on the RT-PCR reads. In the table there are more than 250,000 distinct CDR3 sequences, just over 20% of which are singletons. This clonotype was observed a few times. The V and J genes are TRBV20-1 and TRBJ1-1, with TRBD1 as a possible D gene (5 bases). The TCR comes from a man aged 50 to 75 who received an inactivated influenza vaccine. Specimen: PBMCs from blood, collected roughly 20 months after vaccination. The CDR3 loop is CSATRGSGTEAFF. The CDR3 nucleotides read TGCAGTGCTACCCGGGGGTCGGGCACTGAAGCTTTCTTT.